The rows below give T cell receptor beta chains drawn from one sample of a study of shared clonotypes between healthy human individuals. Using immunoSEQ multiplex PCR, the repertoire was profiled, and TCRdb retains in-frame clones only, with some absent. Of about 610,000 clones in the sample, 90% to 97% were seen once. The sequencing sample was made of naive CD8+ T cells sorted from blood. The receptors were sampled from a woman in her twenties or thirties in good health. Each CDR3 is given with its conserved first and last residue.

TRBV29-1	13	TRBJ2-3	CSGTGGLTDTQYF
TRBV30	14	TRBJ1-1	CAWSLAGGNTEAFF
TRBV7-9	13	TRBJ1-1	CASSRTLNTEAFF
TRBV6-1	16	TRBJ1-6	CASSERPGTGEGVLHF
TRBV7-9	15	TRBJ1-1	CASSLGGVTNTEAFF
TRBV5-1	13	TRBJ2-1	CASSLTRGNEQFF
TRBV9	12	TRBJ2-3	CASSVSTDTQYF
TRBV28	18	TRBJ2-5	CASSPLDPPGGDQETQYF
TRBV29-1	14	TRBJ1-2	CSVGGPYLRGGYTF
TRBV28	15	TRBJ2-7	CASSPLEQATYEQYF
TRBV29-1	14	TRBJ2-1	CSVEEGTGHNEQFF
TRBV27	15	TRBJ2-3	CASSLSVVGTDTQYF
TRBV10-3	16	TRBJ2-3	CAIMTQSGRSEDTQYF
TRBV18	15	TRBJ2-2	CASSPAEGHTGELFF
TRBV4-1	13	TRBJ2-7	CASSQDSGHEQYF
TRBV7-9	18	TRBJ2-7	CASSLTQRGGVGATKQYF
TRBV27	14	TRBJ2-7	CASSSPTDSYEQYF
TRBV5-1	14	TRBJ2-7	CASSPGTGPYEQYF
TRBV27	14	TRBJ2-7	CASSLSGTGAEQYF
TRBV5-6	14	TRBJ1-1	CASSTGQGYTEAFF
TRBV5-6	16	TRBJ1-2	CASSLALAGIGYGYTF
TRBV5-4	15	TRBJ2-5	CASRPWGSSKETQYF
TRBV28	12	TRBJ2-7	CASSFRLDEQYF
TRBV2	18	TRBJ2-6	CASSATGIYLSGANVLTF
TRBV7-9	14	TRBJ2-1	CASTNRAGGNEQFF
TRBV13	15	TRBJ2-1	CASSSGLAVYNEQFF
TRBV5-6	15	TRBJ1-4	CASSFGFATNEKLFF
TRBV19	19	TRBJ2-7	CASSIAPLTGLAGAYEQYF
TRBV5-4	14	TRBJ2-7	CASSFMRERDEQYF
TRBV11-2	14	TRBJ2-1	CASSFLHADNEQFF
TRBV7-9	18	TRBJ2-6	CASRGTGGGPSGANVLTF
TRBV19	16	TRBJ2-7	CASSMAFGRRDYEQYF
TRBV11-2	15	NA	CASSLVAGIPYEQYF
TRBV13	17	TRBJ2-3	CASSPRLAGSSTDTQYF
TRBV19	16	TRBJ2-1	CASSMPEYRARREQFF
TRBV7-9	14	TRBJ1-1	CALRGDSENTEAFF
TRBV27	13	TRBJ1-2	CASSLSGTYGYTF
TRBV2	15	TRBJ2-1	CASGPVGTVDNEQFF
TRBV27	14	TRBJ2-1	CASSLVGSGGEQFF
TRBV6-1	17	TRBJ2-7	CASREHPTLRGEYEQYF
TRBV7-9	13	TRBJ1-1	CASSLALNTEAFF
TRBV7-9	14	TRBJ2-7	CASSSADRGDEQYF
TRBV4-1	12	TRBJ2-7	CASSPTGYEQYF
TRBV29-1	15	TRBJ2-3	CSVYGVGLDTDTQYF
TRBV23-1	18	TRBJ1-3	CASSQPPRTATLVNTIYF
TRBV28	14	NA	CASSLYRGSYEQYF
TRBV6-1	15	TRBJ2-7	CASSEVISGGYEQYF
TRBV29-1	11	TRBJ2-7	CSVESRYEQYF
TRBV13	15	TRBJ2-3	CASSLEAGKADTQYF